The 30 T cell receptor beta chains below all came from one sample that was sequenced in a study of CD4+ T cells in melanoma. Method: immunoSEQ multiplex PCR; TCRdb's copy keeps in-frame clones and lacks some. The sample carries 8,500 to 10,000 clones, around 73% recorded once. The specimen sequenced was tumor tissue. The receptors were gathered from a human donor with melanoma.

The CDR3 sequence: CARRDSGGAIGELFF. DNA for the CDR3: TGTGCCAGACGAGATAGCGGGGGGGCAATCGGGGAGCTGTTTTTT. The gene calls are TRBV6-1 and TRBJ2-2, with 11 bases matching TRBD2. V was pared by 9 bases and J by 7 bases, with 10 bases of the junction left unmatched. Germline assignment: CDR1 MNHNS and CDR2 SASEGT. The CDR3 consists of 15 residues.

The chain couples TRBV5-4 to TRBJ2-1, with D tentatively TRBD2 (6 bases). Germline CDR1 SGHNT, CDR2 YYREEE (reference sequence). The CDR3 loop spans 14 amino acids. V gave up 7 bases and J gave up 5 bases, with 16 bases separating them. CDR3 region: CASGTSRTNNEQFF. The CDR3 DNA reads TGTGCCAGCGGTACTAGCCGAACAAACAATGAGCAGTTCTTC. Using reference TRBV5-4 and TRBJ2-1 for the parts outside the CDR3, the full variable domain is ETGVTQSPTHLIKTRGQQVTLRCSSQSGHNTVSWYQQALGQGPQFIFQYYREEENGRGNFPPRFSGLQFPNYSSELNVNALELDDSALYLCASGTSRTNNEQFFGPGTRLTVL.

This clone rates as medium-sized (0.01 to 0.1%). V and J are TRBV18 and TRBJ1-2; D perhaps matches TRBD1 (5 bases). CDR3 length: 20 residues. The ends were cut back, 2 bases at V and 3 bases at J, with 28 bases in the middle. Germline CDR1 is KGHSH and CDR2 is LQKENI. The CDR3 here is CASSPVVNAGRPTSYYGYTF. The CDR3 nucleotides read TGTGCCAGCTCACCAGTAGTAAACGCAGGGCGCCCTACCTCCTACTATGGCTACACCTTC.

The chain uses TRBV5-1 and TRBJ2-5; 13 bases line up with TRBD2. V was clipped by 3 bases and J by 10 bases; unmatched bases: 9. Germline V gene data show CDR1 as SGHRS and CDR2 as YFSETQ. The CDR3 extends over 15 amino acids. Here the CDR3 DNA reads TGCGCCAGCAGCTCCTATACTAGCGGGGGGGTGGGCCAGTACTTC. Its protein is CASSSYTSGGVGQYF.

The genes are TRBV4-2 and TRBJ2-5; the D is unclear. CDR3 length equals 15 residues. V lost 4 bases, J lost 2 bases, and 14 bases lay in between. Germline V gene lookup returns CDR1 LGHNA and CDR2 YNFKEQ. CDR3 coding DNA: TGTGCCAGCAGCCCGGCCGTTAAGCCTCAAGAGACCCAGTACTTC. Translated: CASSPAVKPQETQYF.

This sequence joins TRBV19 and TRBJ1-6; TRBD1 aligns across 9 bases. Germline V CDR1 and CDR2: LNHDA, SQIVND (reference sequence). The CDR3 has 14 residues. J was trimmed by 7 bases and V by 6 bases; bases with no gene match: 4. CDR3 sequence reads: CASSNDRGNSPLHF. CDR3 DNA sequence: TGTGCCAGTAGCAACGACAGGGGGAATTCACCCCTCCACTTT.

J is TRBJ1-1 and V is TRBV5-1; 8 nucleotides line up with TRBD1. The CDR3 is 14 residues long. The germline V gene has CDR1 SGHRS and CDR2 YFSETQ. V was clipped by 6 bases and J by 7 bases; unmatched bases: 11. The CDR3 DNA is TGCGCCAGCAAACCAGACAGGGGCGCGAGTGAAGCTTTCTTT. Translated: CASKPDRGASEAFF.

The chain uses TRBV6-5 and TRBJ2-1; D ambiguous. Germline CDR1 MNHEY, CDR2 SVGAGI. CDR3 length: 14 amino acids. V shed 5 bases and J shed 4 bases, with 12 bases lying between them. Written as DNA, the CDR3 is TGTGCCAGCAGTCCCCTAGACGGATACAATGAGCAGTTCTTC. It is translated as CASSPLDGYNEQFF.

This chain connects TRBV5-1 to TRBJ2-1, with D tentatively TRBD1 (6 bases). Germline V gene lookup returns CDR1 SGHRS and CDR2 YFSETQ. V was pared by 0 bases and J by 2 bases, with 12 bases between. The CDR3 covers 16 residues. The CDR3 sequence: CASSLVSGATYNEQFF. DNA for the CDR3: TGCGCCAGCAGCTTGGTGTCAGGGGCCACCTACAATGAGCAGTTCTTC.

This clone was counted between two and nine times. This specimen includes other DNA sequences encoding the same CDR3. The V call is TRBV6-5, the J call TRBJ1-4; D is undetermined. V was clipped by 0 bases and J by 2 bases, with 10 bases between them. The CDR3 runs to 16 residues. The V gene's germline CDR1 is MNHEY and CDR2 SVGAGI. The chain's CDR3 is CASSYSGMGTNEKLFF. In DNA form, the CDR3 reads TGTGCCAGCAGTTACTCAGGGATGGGTACTAATGAAAAACTGTTTTTT.

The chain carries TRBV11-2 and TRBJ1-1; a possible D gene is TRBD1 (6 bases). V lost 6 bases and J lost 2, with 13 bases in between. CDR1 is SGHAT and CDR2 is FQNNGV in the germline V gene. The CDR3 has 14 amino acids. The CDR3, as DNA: TGTGCCAGCAGGGCGGGACACTCAAACACTGAAGCTTTCTTT. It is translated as CASRAGHSNTEAFF. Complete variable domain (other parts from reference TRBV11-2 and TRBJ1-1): EAGVAQSPRYKIIEKRQSVAFWCNPISGHATLYWYQQILGQGPKLLIQFQNNGVVDDSQLPKDRFSAERLKGVDSTLKIQPAKLEDSAVYLCASRAGHSNTEAFFGQGTRLTVV.

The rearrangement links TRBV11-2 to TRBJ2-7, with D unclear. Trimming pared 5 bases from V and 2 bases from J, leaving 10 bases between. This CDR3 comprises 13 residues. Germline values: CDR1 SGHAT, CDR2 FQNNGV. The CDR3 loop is CASSPTVAYEQYF. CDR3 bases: TGTGCCAGCAGCCCTACCGTAGCCTACGAGCAGTACTTC.

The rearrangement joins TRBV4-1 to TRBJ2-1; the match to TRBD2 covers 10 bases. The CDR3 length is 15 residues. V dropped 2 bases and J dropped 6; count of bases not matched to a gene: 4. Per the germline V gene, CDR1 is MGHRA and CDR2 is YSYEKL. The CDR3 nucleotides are TGCGCCAGCAGCCAAATAACTAGCGGGGCCAATGAGCAGTTCTTC. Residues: CASSQITSGANEQFF.

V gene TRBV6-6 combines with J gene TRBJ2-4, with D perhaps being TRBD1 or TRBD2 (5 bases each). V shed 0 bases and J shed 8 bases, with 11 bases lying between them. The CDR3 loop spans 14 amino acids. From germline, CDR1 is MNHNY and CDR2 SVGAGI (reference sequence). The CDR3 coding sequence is TGTGCCAGCAGTTACTCGGGTGGGGGTGACATTCAGTACTTC. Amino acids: CASSYSGGGDIQYF.

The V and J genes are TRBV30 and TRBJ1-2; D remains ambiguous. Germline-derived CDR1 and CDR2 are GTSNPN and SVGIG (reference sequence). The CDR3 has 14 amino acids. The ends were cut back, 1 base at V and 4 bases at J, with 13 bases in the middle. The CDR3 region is CAWSEEGWSYGYTF. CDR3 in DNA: TGTGCCTGGAGTGAGGAGGGATGGAGCTATGGCTACACCTTC.

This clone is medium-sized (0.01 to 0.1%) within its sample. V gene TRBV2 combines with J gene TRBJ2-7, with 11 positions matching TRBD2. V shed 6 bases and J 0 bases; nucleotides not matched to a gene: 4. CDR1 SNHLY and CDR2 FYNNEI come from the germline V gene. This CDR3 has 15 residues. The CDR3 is CASRASGGNSYEQYF. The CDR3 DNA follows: TGTGCCAGCAGGGCTAGCGGGGGGAACTCCTACGAGCAGTACTTC.

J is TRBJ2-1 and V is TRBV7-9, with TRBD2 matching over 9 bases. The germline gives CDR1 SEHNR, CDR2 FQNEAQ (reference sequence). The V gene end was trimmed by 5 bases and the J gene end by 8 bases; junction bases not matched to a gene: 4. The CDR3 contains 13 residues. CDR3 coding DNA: TGTGCCAGCAGCACGCGGGGGGGGGATGAGCAGTTCTTC. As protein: CASSTRGGDEQFF. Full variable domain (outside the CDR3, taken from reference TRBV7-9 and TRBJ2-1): DTGVSQNPRHKITKRGQNVTFRCDPISEHNRLYWYRQTLGQGPEFLTYFQNEAQLEKSRLLSDRFSAERPKGSFSTLEIQRTEQGDSAMYLCASSTRGGDEQFFGPGTRLTVL.

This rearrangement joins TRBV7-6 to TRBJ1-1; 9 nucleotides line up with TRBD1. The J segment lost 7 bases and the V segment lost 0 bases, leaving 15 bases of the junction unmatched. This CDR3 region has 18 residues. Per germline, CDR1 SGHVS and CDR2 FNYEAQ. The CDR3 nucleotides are TGTGCCAGCAGCTTAGCCTTAACGCGGAACAGGGGGCTCGGTGAAGCTTTCTTT. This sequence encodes CASSLALTRNRGLGEAFF.

CDR3 loop: CASSRTGGGTQYF. The CDR3 region has the DNA TGTGCCAGCAGCCGCACAGGGGGCGGGACCCAGTACTTC. V usage is TRBV7-3 and J usage is TRBJ2-5; 9 positions agree with TRBD1. Germline V lookup: CDR1 SGHTA, CDR2 FQGTGA. J was trimmed by 7 bases and V by 5 bases; bases with no gene match: 5. The CDR3 is 13 amino acids.

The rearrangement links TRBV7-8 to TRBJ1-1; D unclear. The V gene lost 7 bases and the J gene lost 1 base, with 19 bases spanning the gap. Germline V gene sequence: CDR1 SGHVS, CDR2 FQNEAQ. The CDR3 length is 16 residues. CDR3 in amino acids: CASNPTQGLQNTEAFF. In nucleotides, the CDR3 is TGTGCCAGCAACCCAACCCAAGGACTGCAGAACACTGAAGCTTTCTTT.

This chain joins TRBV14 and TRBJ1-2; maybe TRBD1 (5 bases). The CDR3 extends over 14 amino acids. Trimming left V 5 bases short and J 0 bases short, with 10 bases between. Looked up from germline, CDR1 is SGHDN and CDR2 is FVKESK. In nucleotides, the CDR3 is TGTGCCAGCAGCGGGGCAGGAGCTAACTATGGCTACACCTTC. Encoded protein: CASSGAGANYGYTF. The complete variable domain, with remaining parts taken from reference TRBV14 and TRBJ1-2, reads EAGVTQFPSHSVIEKGQTVTLRCDPISGHDNLYWYRRVMGKEIKFLLHFVKESKQDESGMPNNRFLAERTGGTYSTLKVQPAELEDSGVYFCASSGAGANYGYTFGSGTRLTVV.

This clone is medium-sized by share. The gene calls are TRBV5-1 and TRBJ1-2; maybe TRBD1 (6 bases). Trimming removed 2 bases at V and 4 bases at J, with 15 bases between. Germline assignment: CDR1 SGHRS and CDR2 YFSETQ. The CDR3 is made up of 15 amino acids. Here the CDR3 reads CASSLTPGAGYGYTF. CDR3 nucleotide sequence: TGCGCCAGCAGCTTAACTCCGGGGGCTGGCTATGGCTACACCTTC.

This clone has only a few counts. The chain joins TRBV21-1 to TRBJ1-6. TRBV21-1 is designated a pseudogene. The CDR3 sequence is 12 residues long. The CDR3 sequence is CASSTYNSPLHF. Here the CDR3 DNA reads TGTGCCAGCAGCACGTATAATTCACCCCTCCACTTT.

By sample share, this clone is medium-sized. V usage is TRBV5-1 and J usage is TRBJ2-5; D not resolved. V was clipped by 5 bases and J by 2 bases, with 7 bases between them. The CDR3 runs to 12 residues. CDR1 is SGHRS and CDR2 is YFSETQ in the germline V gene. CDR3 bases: TGCGCCAGCAGTCAGATTCAAGAGACCCAGTACTTC. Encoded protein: CASSQIQETQYF.

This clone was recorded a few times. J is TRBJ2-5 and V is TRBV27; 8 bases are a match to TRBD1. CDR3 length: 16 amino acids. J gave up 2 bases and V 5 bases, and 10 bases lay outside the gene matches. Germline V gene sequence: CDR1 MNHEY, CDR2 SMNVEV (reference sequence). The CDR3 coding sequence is TGTGCCAGCAGTGCATTCGAGGACAGGGTGCAAGAGACCCAGTACTTC. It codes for CASSAFEDRVQETQYF.

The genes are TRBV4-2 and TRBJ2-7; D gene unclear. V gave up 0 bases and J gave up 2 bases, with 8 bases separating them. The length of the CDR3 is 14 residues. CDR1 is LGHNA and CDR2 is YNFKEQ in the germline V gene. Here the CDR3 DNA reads TGTGCCAGCAGCCAAGACTCCGTTCCCTACGAGCAGTACTTC. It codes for CASSQDSVPYEQYF.

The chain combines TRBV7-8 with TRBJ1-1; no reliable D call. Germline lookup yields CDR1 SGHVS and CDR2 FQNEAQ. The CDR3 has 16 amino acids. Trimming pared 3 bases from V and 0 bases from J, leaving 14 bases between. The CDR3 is CASSLGSWGLNTEAFF. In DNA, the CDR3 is TGTGCCAGCAGCTTGGGTTCTTGGGGATTGAACACTGAAGCTTTCTTT.

The CDR3 DNA follows: TGTGCCACCAGCGGATTAGCGGTGTGGCAAGATACGCAGTATTTT. It is translated as CATSGLAVWQDTQYF. The genes are TRBV15 and TRBJ2-3; tentatively, D is TRBD2 (6 bases). Germline V gene lookup returns CDR1 LNHNV and CDR2 YYDKDF (reference sequence). Trimming left V 5 bases short and J 5 bases short, with 17 bases between. CDR3 length: 15 amino acids.

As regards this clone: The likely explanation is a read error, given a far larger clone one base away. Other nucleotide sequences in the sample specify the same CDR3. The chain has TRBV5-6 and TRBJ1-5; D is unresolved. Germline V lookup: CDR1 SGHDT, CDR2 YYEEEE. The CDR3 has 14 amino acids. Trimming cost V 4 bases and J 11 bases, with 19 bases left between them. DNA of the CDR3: TGTGCCAGCAGCCAAGCCGTGGTAGGGTGGTCCCAGCATTTT. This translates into CASSQAVVGWSQHF.

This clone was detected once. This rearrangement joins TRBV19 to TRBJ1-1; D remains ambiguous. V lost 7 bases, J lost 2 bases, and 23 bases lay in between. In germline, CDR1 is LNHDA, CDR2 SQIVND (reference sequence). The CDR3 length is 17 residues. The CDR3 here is CASKKGISLVGNTEAFF. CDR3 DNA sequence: TGTGCCAGTAAAAAGGGAATATCCCTGGTGGGAAACACTGAAGCTTTCTTT.